The present T cell receptor (beta chain) was sequenced within a study of metastatic and nonmetastatic thyroid tumors. Background on the study: Both malignant and benign thyroid patients supplied peripheral blood and tumor or nodule tissue samples, across which the repertoires of these patients were then compared.

Authors' analysis steps: Built for papillary thyroid cancer, a distant-metastasis classifier drew on CDR3 differences across clinicopathological groups. TCRdb re-analyzed the PCR reads using MiXCR. TCRdb, not the original authors, processed these V and J calls. The sample consists of more than 25,000 clones, 20% to 25% of them appearing once. Germline V gene data show CDR1 as SNHLY and CDR2 as FYNNEI. The CDR3 is made up of 13 amino acids. Trimming at V came to 6 bases and at J to 2 bases, leaving 3 bases not matched to a gene. Study conclusions and caveats: Reportedly, malignant thyroid tumors had significantly higher TCR beta diversity than benign nodules, in blood and tumor.

This clone was recorded many times. Its target is unknown. Until they underwent thyroid surgery, no patient had received any treatment. The source material was blood. The clonotype originates from a male donor with papillary thyroid cancer or a benign thyroid nodule (not recorded which). Some clones in this sample may be carry-over from other donors' samples. The chain links TRBV2 to TRBJ2-5, with 7 bases fitting TRBD1. CDR3 sequence reads: CASSLQGQETQYF. The DNA of the CDR3 is TGTGCCAGCAGCCTACAGGGGCAAGAGACCCAGTACTTC.